The rows below give T cell receptor beta chains drawn from one sample of a study of T cell repertoires in cytomegalovirus infection. Their antigen targets remain unknown. TCRdb independently ran MiXCR on the reads; one entry per CDR3 protein. Here the sample spans about 770,000 distinct CDR3 sequences, 25% to 30% being singletons. The specimen comprised cultured CD8+ T cells from PBMCs, sampled from culture after CMV antigen stimulation. The receptors were sampled from a human donor in good health (CMV status not recorded). Some clones in this sample may be carry-over from other donors' samples. Each CDR3 is given with its conserved first and last residue.

v_call cdr3_aa
TRBV20-1 CSASPWGYGYTF
TRBV20-1 CSARDMTGAKNTEAFF
TRBV28 CASSPFLDSTDTQYF
TRBV4-3 CASSQDLEDRGWYEQFF
TRBV27 CASSFGIRVPRTF
TRBV6-1 CASSAGGRGGWEETQYF
TRBV4-3 CASSQDNLQGETQYF
TRBV27 CASSSYRVGELFF
TRBV6-8 CASEPEGPAYNEQFF
TRBV6-2/TRBV6-3 CASSPGLDLETQYF
TRBV27 CASSLTTSGGQETQYF
TRBV20-1 CSATQGSNQPQHF
TRBV6-5 CASTELAGSYYEQYF
TRBV7-8 CASSPYQGNYGYTF
TRBV7-8 CASSLAGGQGGKLFF
TRBV11-3 CASSSRTGGYNEQFF
TRBV6-1 CACQGQGSLGTGELFF
TRBV7-2 CASSSPQAGGIPSSGEQYF
TRBV19 CASSIRDLSEQFF
TRBV7-2 CASFEMAGYTF
TRBV5-1 CASSLASGAVNTDTQYF
TRBV20-1 CSARAGGTSTDTQYF
TRBV2 CASGGRLAGGPRDEQFF
TRBV27 CASSPAAGDNTDTQYF
TRBV5-5 CASSHLRRDTDTQYF
TRBV2 CASSDGQGFYNEQFF
TRBV27 CATREWDSTEAFF
TRBV7-2 CASSYHVGGGLGGNTIYF
TRBV2 CASSEGQYTGELFF
TRBV6-5 CASSYSGTVNSPLHF
TRBV7-2 CASSATRAGQETQYF
TRBV6-5 CASSYGGVINSPLHF
TRBV6-1 CATYPGVFSTDTQYF
TRBV20-1 CSAYFWQGARGYGYTF
TRBV7-6 CASSLQGADSPLHF